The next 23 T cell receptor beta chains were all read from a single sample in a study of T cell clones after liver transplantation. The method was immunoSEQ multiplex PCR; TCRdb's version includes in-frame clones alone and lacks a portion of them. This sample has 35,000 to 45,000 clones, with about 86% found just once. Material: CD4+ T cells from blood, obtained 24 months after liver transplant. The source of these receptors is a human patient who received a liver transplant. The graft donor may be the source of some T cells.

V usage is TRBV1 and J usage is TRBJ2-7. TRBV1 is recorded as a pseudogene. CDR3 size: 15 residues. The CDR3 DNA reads TGCACCAGCAGCTATCAAATAGGGCCGGCCCACGAGCAGTACTTC. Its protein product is CTSSYQIGPAHEQYF.

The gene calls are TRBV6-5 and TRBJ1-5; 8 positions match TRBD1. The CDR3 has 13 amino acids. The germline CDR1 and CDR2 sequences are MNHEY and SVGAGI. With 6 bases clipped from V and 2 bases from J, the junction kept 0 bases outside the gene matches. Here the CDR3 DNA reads TGTGCCAGCAGGACAGGGGGCAATCAGCCCCAGCATTTT. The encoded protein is CASRTGGNQPQHF.

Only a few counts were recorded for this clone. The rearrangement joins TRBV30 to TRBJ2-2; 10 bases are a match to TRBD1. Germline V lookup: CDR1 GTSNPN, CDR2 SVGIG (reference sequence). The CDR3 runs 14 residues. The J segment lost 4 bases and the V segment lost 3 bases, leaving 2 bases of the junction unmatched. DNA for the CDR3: TGTGCCTGGAGAGGGGACAGGGGCACCGGGGAGCTGTTTTTT. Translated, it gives CAWRGDRGTGELFF.

Here the CDR3 DNA reads TGTGCCAGCAGCACTTACGACGCCCCAAGTTCAAACTATGGCTACACCTTC. It codes for CASSTYDAPSSNYGYTF. The genes are TRBV9 and TRBJ1-2; no definite D call. The germline V and J ends were trimmed by 4 bases and 2 bases, with 21 bases remaining between them. The length of the CDR3 is 17 residues. Germline loops: CDR1 SGDLS, CDR2 YYNGEE.

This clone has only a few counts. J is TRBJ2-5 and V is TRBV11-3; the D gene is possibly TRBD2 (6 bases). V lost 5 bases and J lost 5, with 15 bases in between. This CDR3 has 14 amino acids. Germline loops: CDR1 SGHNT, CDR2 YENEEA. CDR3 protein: CASSPLGGEETQYF. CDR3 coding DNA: TGTGCCAGCAGCCCCCTAGGAGGGGAGGAGACCCAGTACTTC.

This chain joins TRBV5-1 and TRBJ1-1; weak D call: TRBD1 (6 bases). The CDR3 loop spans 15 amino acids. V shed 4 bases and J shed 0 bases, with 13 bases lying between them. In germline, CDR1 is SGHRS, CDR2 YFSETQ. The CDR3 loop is CASSLRTDLNTEAFF. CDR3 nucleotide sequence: TGCGCCAGCAGCCTCCGGACAGATCTGAACACTGAAGCTTTCTTT.

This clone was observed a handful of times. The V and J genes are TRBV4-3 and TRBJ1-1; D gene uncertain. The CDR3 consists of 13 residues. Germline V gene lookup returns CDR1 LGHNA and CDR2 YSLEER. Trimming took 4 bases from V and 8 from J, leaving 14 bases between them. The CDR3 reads CASSPRRGLEAFF. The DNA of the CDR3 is TGCGCCAGCAGCCCCCGCCGGGGTTTAGAAGCTTTCTTT.

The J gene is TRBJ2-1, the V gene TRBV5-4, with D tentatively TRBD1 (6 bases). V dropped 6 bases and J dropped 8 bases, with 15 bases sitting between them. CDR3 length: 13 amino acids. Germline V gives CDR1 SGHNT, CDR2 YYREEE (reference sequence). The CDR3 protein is CASTLQGRDEQFF. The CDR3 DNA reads TGTGCCAGCACCCTGCAGGGGCGGGATGAGCAGTTCTTC.

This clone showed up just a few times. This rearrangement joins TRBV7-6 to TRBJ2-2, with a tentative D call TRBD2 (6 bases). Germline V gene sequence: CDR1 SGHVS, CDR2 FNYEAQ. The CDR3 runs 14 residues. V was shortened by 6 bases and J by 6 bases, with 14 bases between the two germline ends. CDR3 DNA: TGTGCCAGCAGGCGGGACCTCCGCGCCGGGGAGCTGTTTTTT. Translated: CASRRDLRAGELFF.

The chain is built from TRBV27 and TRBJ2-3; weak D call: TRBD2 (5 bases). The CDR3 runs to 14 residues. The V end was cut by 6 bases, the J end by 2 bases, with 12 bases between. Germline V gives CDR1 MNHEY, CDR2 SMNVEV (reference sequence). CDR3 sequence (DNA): TGTGCCAGCAGGGCTACTAGACTCACAGATACGCAGTATTTT. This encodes CASRATRLTDTQYF.

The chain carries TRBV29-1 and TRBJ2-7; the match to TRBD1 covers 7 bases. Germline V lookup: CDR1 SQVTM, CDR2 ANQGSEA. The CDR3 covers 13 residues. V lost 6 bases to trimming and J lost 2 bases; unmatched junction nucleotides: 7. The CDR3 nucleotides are TGCAGCGTAGCCACAGGGGTCGCCTACGAGCAGTACTTC. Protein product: CSVATGVAYEQYF.

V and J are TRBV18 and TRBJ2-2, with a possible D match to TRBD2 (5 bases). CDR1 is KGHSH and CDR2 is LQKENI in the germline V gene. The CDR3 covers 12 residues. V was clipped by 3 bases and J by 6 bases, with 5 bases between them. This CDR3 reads CASSPEAGELFF. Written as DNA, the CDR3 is TGTGCCAGCTCACCGGAGGCCGGGGAGCTGTTTTTT. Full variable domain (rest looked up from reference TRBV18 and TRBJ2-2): NAGVMQNPRHLVRRRGQEARLRCSPMKGHSHVYWYRQLPEEGLKFMVYLQKENIIDESGMPKERFSAEFPKEGPSILRIQQVVRGDSAAYFCASSPEAGELFFGEGSRLTVL.

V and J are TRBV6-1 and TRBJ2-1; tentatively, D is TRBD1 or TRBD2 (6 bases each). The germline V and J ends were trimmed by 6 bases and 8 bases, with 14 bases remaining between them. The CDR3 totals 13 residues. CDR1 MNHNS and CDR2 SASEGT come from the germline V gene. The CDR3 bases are TGTGCCAGCAGAACGGGGGCCGCGGATGAGCAGTTCTTC. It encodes CASRTGAADEQFF.

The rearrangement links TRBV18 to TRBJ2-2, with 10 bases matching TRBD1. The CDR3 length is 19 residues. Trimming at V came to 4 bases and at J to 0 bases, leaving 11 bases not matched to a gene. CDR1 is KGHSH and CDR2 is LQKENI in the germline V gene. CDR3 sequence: CASSHRQGATRTNTGELFF. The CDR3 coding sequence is TGTGCCAGCTCACATCGACAGGGGGCTACGAGAACGAACACCGGGGAGCTGTTTTTT.

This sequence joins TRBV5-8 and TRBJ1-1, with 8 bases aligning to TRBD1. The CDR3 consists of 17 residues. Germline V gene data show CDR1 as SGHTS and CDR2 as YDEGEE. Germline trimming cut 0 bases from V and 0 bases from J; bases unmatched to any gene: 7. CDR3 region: CASSLVQGAGMNTEAFF. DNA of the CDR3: TGTGCCAGCAGCTTGGTTCAGGGGGCGGGAATGAACACTGAAGCTTTCTTT.

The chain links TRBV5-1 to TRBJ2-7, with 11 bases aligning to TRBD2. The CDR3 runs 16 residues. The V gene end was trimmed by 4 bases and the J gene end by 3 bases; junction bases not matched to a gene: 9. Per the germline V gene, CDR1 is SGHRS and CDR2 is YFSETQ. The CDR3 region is CASSATSGGRGYEQYF. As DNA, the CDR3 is TGCGCCAGCAGCGCAACTAGCGGGGGAAGGGGCTACGAGCAGTACTTC.

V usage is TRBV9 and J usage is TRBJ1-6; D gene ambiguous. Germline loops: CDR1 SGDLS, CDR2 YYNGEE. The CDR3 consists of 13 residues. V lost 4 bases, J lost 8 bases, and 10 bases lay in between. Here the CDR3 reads CASSPLSDSPLHF. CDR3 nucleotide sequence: TGTGCCAGCAGCCCCCTTTCGGATTCACCCCTCCACTTT.

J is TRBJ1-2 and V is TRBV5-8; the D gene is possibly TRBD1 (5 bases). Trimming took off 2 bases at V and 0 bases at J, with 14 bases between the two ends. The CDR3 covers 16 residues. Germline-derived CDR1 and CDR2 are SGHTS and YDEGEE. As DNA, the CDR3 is TGTGCCAGCAGCTTTCAGACAGCCCAGACTAACTATGGCTACACCTTC. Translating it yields CASSFQTAQTNYGYTF. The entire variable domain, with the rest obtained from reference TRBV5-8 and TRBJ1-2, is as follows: EAGVTQSPTHLIKTRGQQATLRCSPISGHTSVYWYQQALGLGLQFLLWYDEGEERNRGNFPPRFSGRQFPNYSSELNVNALELEDSALYLCASSFQTAQTNYGYTFGSGTRLTVV.

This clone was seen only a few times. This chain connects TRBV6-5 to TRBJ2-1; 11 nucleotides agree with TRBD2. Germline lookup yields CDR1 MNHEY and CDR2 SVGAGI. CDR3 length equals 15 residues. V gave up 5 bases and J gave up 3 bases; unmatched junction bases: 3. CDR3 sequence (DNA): TGTGCCAGCAGTCTCGGGACTAGCGGCTACAATGAGCAGTTCTTC. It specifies CASSLGTSGYNEQFF.

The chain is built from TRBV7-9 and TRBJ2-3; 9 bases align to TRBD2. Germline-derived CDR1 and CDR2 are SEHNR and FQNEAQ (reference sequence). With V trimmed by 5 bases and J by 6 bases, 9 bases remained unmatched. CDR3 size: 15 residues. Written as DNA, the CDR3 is TGTGCCAGCAGCCCTCAAGCGGGAGGTTTGGATACGCAGTATTTT. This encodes CASSPQAGGLDTQYF. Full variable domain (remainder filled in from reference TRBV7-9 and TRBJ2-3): DTGVSQNPRHKITKRGQNVTFRCDPISEHNRLYWYRQTLGQGPEFLTYFQNEAQLEKSRLLSDRFSAERPKGSFSTLEIQRTEQGDSAMYLCASSPQAGGLDTQYFGPGTRLTVL.

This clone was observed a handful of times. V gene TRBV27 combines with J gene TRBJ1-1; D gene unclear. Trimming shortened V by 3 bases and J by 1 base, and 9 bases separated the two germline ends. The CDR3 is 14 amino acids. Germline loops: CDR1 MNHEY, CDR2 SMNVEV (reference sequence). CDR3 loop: CASSFSAGNTEAFF. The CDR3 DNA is TGTGCCAGCAGTTTTTCAGCCGGGAACACTGAAGCTTTCTTT.

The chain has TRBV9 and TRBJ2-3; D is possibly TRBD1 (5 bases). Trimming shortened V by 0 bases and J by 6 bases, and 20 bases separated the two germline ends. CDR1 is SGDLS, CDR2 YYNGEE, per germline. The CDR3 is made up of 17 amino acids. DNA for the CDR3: TGTGCCAGCAGCGTAGGTGGTCTGGGCAGGGCATACGATACGCAGTATTTT. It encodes CASSVGGLGRAYDTQYF.

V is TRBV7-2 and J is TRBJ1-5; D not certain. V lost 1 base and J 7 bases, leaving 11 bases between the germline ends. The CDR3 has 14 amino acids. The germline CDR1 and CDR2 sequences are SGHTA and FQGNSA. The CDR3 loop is CASSLEGSEQPQHF. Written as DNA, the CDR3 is TGTGCCAGCAGCTTAGAGGGCAGTGAGCAGCCCCAGCATTTT.